This TCR beta chain was captured by sequencing in a study of identical twins. TCRdb used MiXCR to reprocess the 5' RACE reads, holding one entry per CDR3 protein. Among 690,000 or so distinct CDR3 sequences listed, 8.6% were seen once. Germline CDR1 reads ENHRY; CDR2 reads SYGVKD. The CDR3 totals 15 residues. Trimming took 1 base from V and 9 from J; bases not matched to a gene: 10. Findings of the study overall: Excess twin sharing in beta out-of-frame sequences was weaker.

A word on this clonotype: The antigen is undetermined.

These same data were also listed under a study on yellow fever vaccine responses in identical twins.

This TCR came from a woman aged 18-29 years in good health. The J gene is TRBJ2-7, the V gene TRBV10-3, with 9 bases identical to TRBD1. The sequenced material came from PBMCs. The CDR3 spells CAISELEQGARGQYF. The CDR3 DNA sequence: TGTGCCATCAGTGAGTTGGAACAGGGGGCGCGAGGGCAGTACTTC.